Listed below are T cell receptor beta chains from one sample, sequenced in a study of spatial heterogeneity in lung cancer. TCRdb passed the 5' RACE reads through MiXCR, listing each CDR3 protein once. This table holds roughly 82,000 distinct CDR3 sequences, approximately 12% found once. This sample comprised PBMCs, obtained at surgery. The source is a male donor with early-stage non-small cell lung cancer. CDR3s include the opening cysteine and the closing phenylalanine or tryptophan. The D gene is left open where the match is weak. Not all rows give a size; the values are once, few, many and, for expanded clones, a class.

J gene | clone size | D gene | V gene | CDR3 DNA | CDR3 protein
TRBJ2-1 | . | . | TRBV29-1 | TGCAGCGTTGAAGGGACTTCCCGGAGCTCCTACAATGAGCAGTTCTTC | CSVEGTSRSSYNEQFF
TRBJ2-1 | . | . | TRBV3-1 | TGTGCCAGCAGCCAAGCAAGACCCGGTGGGGATGAGCAGTTCTTC | CASSQARPGGDEQFF
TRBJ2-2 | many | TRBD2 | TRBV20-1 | TGCAGTGCTAGAGATTTGCATTCCCGGGAGGGAAACACCGGGGAGCTGTTTTTT | CSARDLHSREGNTGELFF
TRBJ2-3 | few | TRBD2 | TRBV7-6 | TGTGCCAGCAGCCGCGGGACTAGCGGGACTAGCACAGATACGCAGTATTTT | CASSRGTSGTSTDTQYF
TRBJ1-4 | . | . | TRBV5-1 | TGCGCCAGCAGCTCCGGACATGGCGGAGACGAAAAACTGTTTTTT | CASSSGHGGDEKLFF
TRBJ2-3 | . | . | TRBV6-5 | TGTGCCAGCAGTTCCAGGGACACTCACCGAGATAAGACGCAGTATTTT | CASSSRDTHRDKTQYF
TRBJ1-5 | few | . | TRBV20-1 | TGCAGTGCTAACAACAAGTATAGCAATCAGCCCCAGCATTTT | CSANNKYSNQPQHF
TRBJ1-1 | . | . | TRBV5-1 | TGCGCCAGCAGCTTGTCAGGGGTGGACACTGAAGCTTTCTTT | CASSLSGVDTEAFF
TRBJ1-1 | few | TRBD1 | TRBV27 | TGTGCCAGCAGTCCCGGACAGGGGCGCATGAACACTGAAGCTTTCTTT | CASSPGQGRMNTEAFF
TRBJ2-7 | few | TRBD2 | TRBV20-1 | TGCAGTGCACCCATTAGCGGGGGGGTCCACGAGCAGTACTTC | CSAPISGGVHEQYF
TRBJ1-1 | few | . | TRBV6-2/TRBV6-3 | TGTGCCAGCAGTTACCCGGAGAACACTGAAGCTTTCTTT | CASSYPENTEAFF
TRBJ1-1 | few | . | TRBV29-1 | TGCAGCGTTGATGGGAGGGGAAGAACAGGGAGTGAAGCTTTCTTT | CSVDGRGRTGSEAFF
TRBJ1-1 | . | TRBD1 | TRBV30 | TGTGCCTGGTCATATGGGACAGGGGTTAACACTGAAGCTTTCTTT | CAWSYGTGVNTEAFF
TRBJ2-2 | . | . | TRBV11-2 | TGTGCCAGCCGGGGGGAGCTGTTTTTT | CASRGELFF
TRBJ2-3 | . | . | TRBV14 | TGTGCCAGCAGCCCTTTAAAGGGCTGGGGCACAGATACGCAGTATTTT | CASSPLKGWGTDTQYF
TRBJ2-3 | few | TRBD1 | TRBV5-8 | TGTGCCAGCAGCCATGACAGGGGGCCTTCTAGCACAGATACGCAGTATTTT | CASSHDRGPSSTDTQYF
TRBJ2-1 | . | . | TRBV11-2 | TGTGCCAGCAGCTTAGATGGGGGTCGTGAGCAGTTCTTC | CASSLDGGREQFF
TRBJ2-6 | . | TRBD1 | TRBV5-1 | TGCGCCAGCAGCCCCAAGATGACAGGGACCGGGGCCAACGTCCTGACTTTC | CASSPKMTGTGANVLTF
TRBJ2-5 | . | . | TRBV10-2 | TGCGCCAGCAGTGAGGGGGGGACCCAGTACTTC | CASSEGGTQYF
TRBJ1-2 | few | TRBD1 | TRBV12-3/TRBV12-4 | TGTGCCAGCAGTTTGGACAGGTCTCGCTATGGCTACACCTTC | CASSLDRSRYGYTF
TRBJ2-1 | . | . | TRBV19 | TGTGCCAGTAGTACCCAGGGGCATTCTGGCTACAATGAGCAGTTCTTC | CASSTQGHSGYNEQFF
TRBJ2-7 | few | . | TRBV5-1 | TGCGCCAGCAGCTTGAATACAGGCAACTCCTACGAGCAGTACTTC | CASSLNTGNSYEQYF
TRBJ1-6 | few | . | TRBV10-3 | TGTGCCATCAGTGAGTCGTCCCAGGGGACTTCACCCCTCCACTTT | CAISESSQGTSPLHF
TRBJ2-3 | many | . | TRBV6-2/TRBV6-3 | TGTGCCAGCAGTTACGGGACTGCGGATACGCAGTATTTT | CASSYGTADTQYF
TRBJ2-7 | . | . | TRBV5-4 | TGTGCCAGCAGCTTAGAGCCGTCCTCCTACGAGCAGTACTTC | CASSLEPSSYEQYF
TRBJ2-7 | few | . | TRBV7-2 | TGTGCCAGCAGCGCCCAGGAAGAGCAGTACTTC | CASSAQEEQYF
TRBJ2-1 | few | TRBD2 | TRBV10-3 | TGTGCCTCGGCGGGAGTAGATAATGAGCAGTTCTTC | CASAGVDNEQFF
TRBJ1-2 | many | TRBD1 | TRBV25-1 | TGTGCCAGCAGTGAACAGGGGGCGGTCACTGGCTACACCTTC | CASSEQGAVTGYTF
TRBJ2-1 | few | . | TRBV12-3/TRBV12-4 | TGTGCCAGCAGTTTAGGCCTGCCCGGGGCCAATGAGCAGTTCTTC | CASSLGLPGANEQFF
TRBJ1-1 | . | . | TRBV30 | TGTGCCTGGAGTGTCGGAGTAGGAGACACTGAAGCTTTCTTT | CAWSVGVGDTEAFF
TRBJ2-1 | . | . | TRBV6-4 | TGTGCCAGCAGCGTTCTCGGAGCGGTATCTTACAATGAGCAGTTCTTC | CASSVLGAVSYNEQFF
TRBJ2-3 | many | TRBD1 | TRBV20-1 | TGCAGTGCTTTTCTCGGACAGGGGGCAGATACGCAGTATTTT | CSAFLGQGADTQYF
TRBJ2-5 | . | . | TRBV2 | TGTGCCAGCAGTGCTTCCCTGTATTCGGGTACTCAAGAGACCCAGTACTTC | CASSASLYSGTQETQYF
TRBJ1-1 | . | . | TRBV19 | TGTGCCAGTAGTATAGAGCTCAGGGAAGCTTTCTTT | CASSIELREAFF
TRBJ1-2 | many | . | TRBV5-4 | TGTGCCAGCACTCTCGGAGCTGGGAACTATGGCTACACCTTC | CASTLGAGNYGYTF
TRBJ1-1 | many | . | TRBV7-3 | TGTGCCAGCAGCTCAGAGTTGAACACTGAAGCTTTCTTT | CASSSELNTEAFF
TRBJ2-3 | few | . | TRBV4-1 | TGCGCCAGCAGCCAAGCGGGGTTCTTCACAGATACGCAGTATTTT | CASSQAGFFTDTQYF
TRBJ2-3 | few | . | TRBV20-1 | TGCAGTGCTAGAGATCCCCCCGGAGCATCTACGGGAGATACGCAGTATTTT | CSARDPPGASTGDTQYF
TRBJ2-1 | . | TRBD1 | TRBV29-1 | TGCAGCGTTGATGAGGACAGGGTCACTACGGATGAGCAGTTCTTC | CSVDEDRVTTDEQFF
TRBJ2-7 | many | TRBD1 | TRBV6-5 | TGTGCCAGCAGTTATGGGACAGAATACGAGCAGTACTTC | CASSYGTEYEQYF
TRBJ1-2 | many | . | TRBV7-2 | TGTGCCAGCAGCTTAGTCTCAGGAGCCGTGGAGGATGGCTACACCTTC | CASSLVSGAVEDGYTF
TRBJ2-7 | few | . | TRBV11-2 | TGTGCCAGCAGCTTAGTGGGGGGCCGGTACGAGCAGTACTTC | CASSLVGGRYEQYF
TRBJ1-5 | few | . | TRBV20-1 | TGCAGTGCTGAGTCAGGGGCTCAGCCCCAGCATTTT | CSAESGAQPQHF
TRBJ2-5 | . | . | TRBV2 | TGTGCCAGCAGAACCGGGTCCTGGGACGAGACCCAGTACTTC | CASRTGSWDETQYF
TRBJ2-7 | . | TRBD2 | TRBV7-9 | TGTGCCAGCAGGAGGACTAGCGGTATCGTCGAGCAGTACTTC | CASRRTSGIVEQYF
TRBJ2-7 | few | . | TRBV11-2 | TGTGCCAGCAGCCAGGGGAGGAGCTCCTACGAGCAGTACTTC | CASSQGRSSYEQYF
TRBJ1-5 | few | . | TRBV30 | TGTGCCTGGAGTGTACAGGGCGGCAATCAGCCCCAGCATTTT | CAWSVQGGNQPQHF
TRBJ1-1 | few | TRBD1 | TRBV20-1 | TGCAGTGCTAGAGATGCCTCGGGACAGGGAAGCACTGAAGCTTTCTTT | CSARDASGQGSTEAFF
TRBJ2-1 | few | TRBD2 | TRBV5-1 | TGCGCCAGCAGCCTACTAGCGGGAAGAGACAATGAGCAGTTCTTC | CASSLLAGRDNEQFF
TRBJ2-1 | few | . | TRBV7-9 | TGTGCCAGCAGCCCGTCGATCGGAAGCTCCTACAATGAGCAGTTCTTC | CASSPSIGSSYNEQFF
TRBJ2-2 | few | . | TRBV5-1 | TGCGCCAGCAGCTACCAAGGAACCGGGGAGCTGTTTTTT | CASSYQGTGELFF
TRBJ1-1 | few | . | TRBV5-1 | TGCGCCAGCAGCTTTGGGGCGGGGGGTTTATTGAACACTGAAGCTTTCTTT | CASSFGAGGLLNTEAFF
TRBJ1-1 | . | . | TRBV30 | TGTGCCGGGGGGCGAAGCACTGAAGCTTTCTTT | CAGGRSTEAFF
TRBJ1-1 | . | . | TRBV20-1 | TGCAGTGCTAGCAGCCATGAAGCTTTCTTT | CSASSHEAFF